This TCR beta chain was retrieved from a study of blood T cell repertoires in COVID-19. As for the study in general: Specimens from acute and convalescent COVID-19 originated in the United States, Italy and Spain. The analysed material was cDNA or gDNA that came from T cells, B-cell-depleted T cells, or PBMCs.

V was shortened by 4 bases and J by 5 bases, with 13 bases between the two germline ends. This CDR3 region has 15 residues. Per germline, CDR1 SGHRS and CDR2 YFSETQ. In the authors' workflow: Using reference gene primer amplification, nucleated cell counts were estimated. Generated by immunoSEQ multiplex PCR, the TCRdb table keeps only in-frame clones and is missing some. Clone size and the V and J calls come from that table; the DNA yielded D and trimming. The sample holds approximately 120,000 clones, 85% to 90% seen once. The chain has TRBV5-1 and TRBJ1-6; tentatively, D is TRBD1 (6 bases). This TCR was recovered from a human donor in a cohort sampled during active COVID-19. What was sequenced was peripheral blood. CDR3: CASSVSGGDNSPLHF. CDR3 sequence (DNA): TGCGCCAGCAGCGTGAGTGGGGGCGATAATTCACCCCTCCACTTT. Combining the CDR3 with reference TRBV5-1 and TRBJ1-6 gives the whole variable domain KAGVTQTPRYLIKTRGQQVTLSCSPISGHRSVSWYQQTPGQGLQFLFEYFSETQRNKGNFPGRFSGRQFSNSRSEMNVSTLELGDSALYLCASSVSGGDNSPLHFGNGTRLTVT.